Relative to its sample, the clone carrying this T cell receptor beta chain is large. The antigen remains unidentified. Sequencing of the DNA from cultured CD4+ T cells was carried out with the Oncomine TCR Beta short-read assay. TCRdb re-analysed the PCR reads in MiXCR, keeping a single row per CDR3 protein. In the table there are 9,000 to 15,000 distinct CDR3 sequences, 55% to 75% of which are singletons. The sample belongs to a study of vaccination and CD4 T cells after COVID-19. In the study overall: Subjects got two shots of BNT162b2 or mRNA-1273 vaccine. Investigators stimulated cells with overlapping spike peptides drawn from SARS-CoV-2, HCoV-NL63, HCoV-OC43 and HCoV-229E.

V lost 6 bases to trimming and J lost 7 bases, with 19 bases between them. Per the germline V gene, CDR1 is SEHNR and CDR2 is FQNEAQ (reference sequence). There are 14 residues in the CDR3. Specified treatment: roughly ten-day PBMC culture with coronavirus spike peptide pools or control peptides (ViraFEST assay). IL-2 (around 9 IU/ml) and peptide pools (approximately 9.7 ug/ml) were added to cultures of approximately 2 million PBMCs per well. The chain recombines TRBV7-9 with TRBJ2-7; tentatively, D is TRBD2 (6 bases). The sequencing sample was made of CD4+ T cells from blood, cultured in vitro. This sequence was found in a human donor who had recovered from COVID-19. The CDR3 loop is CASRTGLSGEEQYF. The CDR3 coding sequence is TGTGCCAGCAGAACGGGACTCAGTGGGGAAGAGCAGTACTTC.